This T cell receptor (beta chain) originates from a study of cytomegalovirus exposure and HLA in healthy donors. This clone occurred a few times. Vbeta (60) and Jbeta (13) primers were used in the PCR. Assay used: immunoSEQ multiplex PCR; TCRdb lists only in-frame clones, some missing. The data contain 160,000 or so clones, around 80% of them seen just once; the ten biggest clones take up roughly 9%. V lost 2 bases and J lost 3, with 14 bases in between. CDR3 length equals 15 residues. Germline loops: CDR1 MNHNS, CDR2 SASEGT. What was sequenced was PBMCs. The TCR comes from a man aged 18 to 30 in good health and CMV-seropositive. This rearrangement joins TRBV6-1 to TRBJ2-7, with D perhaps TRBD1 (6 bases). The CDR3 protein is CASSEKDSPIYEQYF. In nucleotides, the CDR3 is TGTGCCAGCAGTGAAAAGGACAGTCCCATCTACGAGCAGTACTTC.